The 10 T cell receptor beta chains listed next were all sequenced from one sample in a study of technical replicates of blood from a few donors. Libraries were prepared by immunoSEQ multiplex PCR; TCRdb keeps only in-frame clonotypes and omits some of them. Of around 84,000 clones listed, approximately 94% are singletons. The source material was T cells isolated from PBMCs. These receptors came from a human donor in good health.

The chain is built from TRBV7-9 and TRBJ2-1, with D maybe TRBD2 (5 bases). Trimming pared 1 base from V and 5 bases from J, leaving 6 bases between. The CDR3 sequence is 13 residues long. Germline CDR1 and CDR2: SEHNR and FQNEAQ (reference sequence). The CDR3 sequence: CASSLERDNEQFF. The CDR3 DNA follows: TGTGCCAGCAGCTTAGAGAGGGACAATGAGCAGTTCTTC.

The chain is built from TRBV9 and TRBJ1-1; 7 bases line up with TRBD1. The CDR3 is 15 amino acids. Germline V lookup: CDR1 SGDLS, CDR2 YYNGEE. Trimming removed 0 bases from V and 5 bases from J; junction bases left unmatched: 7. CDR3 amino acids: CASSVETGIRTEAFF. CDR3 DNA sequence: TGTGCCAGCAGCGTAGAGACAGGGATTCGGACTGAAGCTTTCTTT.

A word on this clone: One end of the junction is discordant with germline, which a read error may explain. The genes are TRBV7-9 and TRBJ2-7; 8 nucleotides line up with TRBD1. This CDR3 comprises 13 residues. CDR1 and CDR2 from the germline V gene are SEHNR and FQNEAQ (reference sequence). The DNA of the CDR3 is TGTGCCAGCAGCTTAGCACACCGGGACAGGTACTCCTTC. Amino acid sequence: CASSLAHRDRYSF.

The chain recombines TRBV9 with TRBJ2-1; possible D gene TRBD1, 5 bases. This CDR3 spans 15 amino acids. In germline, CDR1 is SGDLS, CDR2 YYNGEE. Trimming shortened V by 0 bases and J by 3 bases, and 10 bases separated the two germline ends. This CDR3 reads CASSVAWTNYNEQFF. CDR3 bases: TGTGCCAGCAGCGTAGCTTGGACAAACTACAATGAGCAGTTCTTC.

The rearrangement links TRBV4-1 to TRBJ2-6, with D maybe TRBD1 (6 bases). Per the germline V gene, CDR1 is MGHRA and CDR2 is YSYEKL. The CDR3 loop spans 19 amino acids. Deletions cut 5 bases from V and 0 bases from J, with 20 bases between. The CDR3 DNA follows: TGCGCCAGCAGCGACGTTAAAGGGGGTGGTGGCTCTGGGGCCAACGTCCTGACTTTC. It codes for CASSDVKGGGGSGANVLTF.

CDR3 region: CASRERLNQPQHF. The DNA of the CDR3 is TGTGCCAGCAGGGAGAGGTTAAATCAGCCCCAGCATTTT. The chain has TRBV6-5 and TRBJ1-5, with D uncertain. Germline lookup yields CDR1 MNHEY and CDR2 SVGAGI. CDR3 length equals 13 residues. V lost 6 bases and J lost 4, with 10 bases in between.

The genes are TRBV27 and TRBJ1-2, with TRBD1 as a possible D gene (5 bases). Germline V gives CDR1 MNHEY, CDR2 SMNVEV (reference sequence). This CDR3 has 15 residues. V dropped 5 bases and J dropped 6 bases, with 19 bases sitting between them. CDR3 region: CASSPLGAGGDGYTF. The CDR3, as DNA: TGTGCCAGCAGTCCCCTGGGTGCCGGGGGTGATGGCTACACCTTC.

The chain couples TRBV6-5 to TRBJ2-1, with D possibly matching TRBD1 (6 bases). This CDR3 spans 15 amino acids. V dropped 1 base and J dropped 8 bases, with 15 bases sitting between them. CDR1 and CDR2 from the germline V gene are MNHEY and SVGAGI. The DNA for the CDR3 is TGTGCCAGCAGTTACTGGGGCCAGGGGTTGGATGAGCAGTTCTTC. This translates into CASSYWGQGLDEQFF.

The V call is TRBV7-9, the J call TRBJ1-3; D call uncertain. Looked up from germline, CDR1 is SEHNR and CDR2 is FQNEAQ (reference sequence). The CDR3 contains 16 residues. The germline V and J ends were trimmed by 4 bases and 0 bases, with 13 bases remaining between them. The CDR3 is CASSYTTGISGNTIYF. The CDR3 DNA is TGTGCCAGCAGCTATACAACCGGGATCTCTGGAAACACCATATATTTT.

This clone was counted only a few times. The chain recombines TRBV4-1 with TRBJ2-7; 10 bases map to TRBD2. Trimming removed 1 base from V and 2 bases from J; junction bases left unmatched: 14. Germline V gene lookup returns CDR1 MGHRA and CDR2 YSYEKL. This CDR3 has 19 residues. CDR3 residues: CASSQVSPSGRSSPYEQYF. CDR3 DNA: TGCGCCAGCAGCCAAGTGTCGCCTAGCGGGAGAAGCTCTCCCTACGAGCAGTACTTC.